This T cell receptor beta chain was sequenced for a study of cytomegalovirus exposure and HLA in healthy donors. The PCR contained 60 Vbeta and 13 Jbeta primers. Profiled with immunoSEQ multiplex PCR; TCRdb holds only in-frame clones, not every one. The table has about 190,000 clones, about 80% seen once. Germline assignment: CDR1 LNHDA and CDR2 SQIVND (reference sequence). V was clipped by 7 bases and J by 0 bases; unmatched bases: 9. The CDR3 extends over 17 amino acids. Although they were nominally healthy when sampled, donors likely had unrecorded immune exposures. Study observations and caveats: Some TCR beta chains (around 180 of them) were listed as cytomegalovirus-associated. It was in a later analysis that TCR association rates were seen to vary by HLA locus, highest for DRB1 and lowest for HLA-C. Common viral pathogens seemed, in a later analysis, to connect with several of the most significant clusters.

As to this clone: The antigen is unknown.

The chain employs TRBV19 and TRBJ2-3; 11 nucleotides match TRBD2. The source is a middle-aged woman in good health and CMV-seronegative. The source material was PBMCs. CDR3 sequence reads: CASTPAGTSGSTDTQYF. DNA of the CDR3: TGTGCCAGTACCCCAGCCGGGACTAGCGGCAGCACAGATACGCAGTATTTT. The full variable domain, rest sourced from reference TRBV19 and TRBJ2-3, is DGGITQSPKYLFRKEGQNVTLSCEQNLNHDAMYWYRQDPGQGLRLIYYSQIVNDFQKGDIAEGYSVSREKKESFPLTVTSAQKNPTAFYLCASTPAGTSGSTDTQYFGPGTRLTVL.